These 26 T cell receptor beta chains came from one sample sequenced in a study of cytomegalovirus exposure and HLA in healthy donors. PCR involved 60 Vbeta and 13 Jbeta primers. Repertoires were generated with immunoSEQ multiplex PCR, while TCRdb's copy carries only in-frame clones and drops some. There are fewer than 100,000 clones in the sample; roughly two thirds occur only once, and 1.2% lies in the top ten. Specimen: PBMCs. These receptors were collected from a female donor in good health and CMV-seronegative.

This clone was seen only a few times. The chain has TRBV5-6 and TRBJ1-2; D ambiguous. Trimming pared 0 bases from V and 0 bases from J, leaving 12 bases between. The germline gives CDR1 SGHDT, CDR2 YYEEEE. The CDR3 runs to 16 residues. The CDR3 coding sequence is TGTGCCAGCAGCTTGGTAGTCACCGCGACTAACTATGGCTACACCTTC. Protein: CASSLVVTATNYGYTF.

The sample holds a few counts of this clone. The chain couples TRBV5-4 to TRBJ2-1, with 10 nucleotides matching TRBD2. J was trimmed by 6 bases and V by 4 bases; bases with no gene match: 7. Germline CDR1 reads SGHNT; CDR2 reads YYREEE (reference sequence). The CDR3 has 15 residues. The CDR3 region has the DNA TGTGCCAGCAGCCCCGGGACTAGCGAGACCAATGAGCAGTTCTTC. As protein: CASSPGTSETNEQFF.

The gene calls are TRBV14 and TRBJ2-7, with TRBD2 matching over 14 bases. V shed 4 bases, J shed 0 bases, and the junction held 5 bases outside the gene matches. The germline gives CDR1 SGHDN, CDR2 FVKESK. This CDR3 contains 17 residues. The CDR3 protein is CASSRIGTSGSSYEQYF. CDR3 DNA sequence: TGTGCCAGCAGCCGCATAGGGACTAGCGGGAGCTCCTACGAGCAGTACTTC.

The chain combines TRBV11-2 with TRBJ1-5; 7 bases align to TRBD1. Germline V gives CDR1 SGHAT, CDR2 FQNNGV. This CDR3 spans 14 amino acids. V was pared by 5 bases and J by 1 base, with 2 bases of the junction left unmatched. CDR3 region: CASSPGQSNQPQHF. The CDR3 DNA reads as TGTGCCAGCAGCCCGGGACAGAGCAATCAGCCCCAGCATTTT.

The chain recombines TRBV30 with TRBJ2-2, with TRBD2 identical over 8 bases. Germline CDR1 and CDR2: GTSNPN and SVGIG (reference sequence). The CDR3 extends over 15 amino acids. V lost 8 bases to trimming and J lost 0 bases; unmatched junction nucleotides: 8. CDR3 in DNA: TGTGCCCGAACAGCGGGAGCTGCGAACACCGGGGAGCTGTTTTTT. Translating it yields CARTAGAANTGELFF.

Only a few counts were recorded for this clone. The V gene is TRBV6-1, the J gene TRBJ1-4; 9 bases align to TRBD1. Trimming removed 5 bases from V and 6 bases from J; junction bases left unmatched: 4. Germline V gene sequence: CDR1 MNHNS, CDR2 SASEGT. The CDR3 covers 14 residues. The CDR3 DNA reads TGTGCCAGCAGTCTCAGGACAGGGGATGAAAAACTGTTTTTT. Encoded protein: CASSLRTGDEKLFF.

The gene calls are TRBV6-1 and TRBJ2-7, with 7 positions matching TRBD2. The J segment lost 2 bases and the V segment lost 6 bases, leaving 10 bases of the junction unmatched. The CDR3 is 15 amino acids. Germline values: CDR1 MNHNS, CDR2 SASEGT. Here the CDR3 reads CASSSTSASTYEQYF. The CDR3 DNA follows: TGTGCCAGCAGCTCAACTAGCGCATCCACCTACGAGCAGTACTTC.

The V gene is TRBV19, the J gene TRBJ2-3; the D is unclear. The CDR3 consists of 12 residues. Germline-derived CDR1 and CDR2 are LNHDA and SQIVND (reference sequence). Trimming removed 6 bases at V and 2 bases at J, with 6 bases between. This CDR3 is CASSAITDTQYF. Here the CDR3 DNA reads TGTGCCAGTAGCGCGATCACAGATACGCAGTATTTT.

The chain combines TRBV28 with TRBJ2-1; D unclear. V was trimmed by 0 bases and J by 6 bases, leaving 6 bases between them. CDR1 is MDHEN, CDR2 SYDVKM, per germline. The CDR3 sequence is 13 residues long. CDR3 amino acids: CASSLWALNEQFF. CDR3 DNA: TGTGCCAGCAGTTTATGGGCCCTCAATGAGCAGTTCTTC.

This clone is medium-sized by share. This same CDR3 is encoded by further DNA sequences in the sample. The chain links TRBV5-6 to TRBJ1-4; D gene uncertain. Trimming took 0 bases from V and 5 from J, leaving 5 bases between them. Germline-derived CDR1 and CDR2 are SGHDT and YYEEEE. The CDR3 runs 13 residues. The CDR3: CASSLVLNEKLFF. In DNA, the CDR3 is TGTGCCAGCAGCTTGGTTCTAAATGAAAAACTGTTTTTT. The whole variable domain, remainder taken from reference TRBV5-6 and TRBJ1-4, is DAGVTQSPTHLIKTRGQQVTLRCSPKSGHDTVSWYQQALGQGPQFIFQYYEEEERQRGNFPDRFSGHQFPNYSSELNVNALLLGDSALYLCASSLVLNEKLFFGSGTQLSVL.

The gene calls are TRBV29-1 and TRBJ1-3, with 8 positions matching TRBD1. With 5 bases clipped from V and 1 base from J, the junction kept 4 bases outside the gene matches. Germline V gene sequence: CDR1 SQVTM, CDR2 ANQGSEA. This CDR3 comprises 14 residues. CDR3 in amino acids: CSVIWTGSGNTIYF. The CDR3 bases are TGCAGCGTTATCTGGACAGGGTCTGGAAACACCATATATTTT.

The rearrangement uses TRBV5-1 and TRBJ2-6; 7 bases map to TRBD2. After removal of 4 bases from V and 4 bases from J, the junction contained 14 bases not matched to a gene. The CDR3 length is 18 residues. In germline, CDR1 is SGHRS, CDR2 YFSETQ. CDR3 in amino acids: CASSRRTSRADGANVLTF. The DNA of the CDR3 is TGCGCCAGCAGCCGCAGGACTAGTAGGGCAGACGGGGCCAACGTCCTGACTTTC.

This chain links TRBV19 with TRBJ1-1; 9 nucleotides agree with TRBD1. CDR1 and CDR2 (germline): LNHDA, SQIVND (reference sequence). This CDR3 is built from 14 residues. J was trimmed by 4 bases and V by 6 bases; bases with no gene match: 6. CDR3 protein: CASSPGTGFTEAFF. CDR3 DNA: TGTGCCAGTAGCCCCGGGACAGGGTTCACTGAAGCTTTCTTT.

This chain joins TRBV6-5 and TRBJ2-3, with 9 bases aligning to TRBD1. The CDR3 has 16 residues. The trim removed 4 bases at V and 6 bases at J, leaving 11 bases unmatched. Germline CDR1 MNHEY, CDR2 SVGAGI. CDR3 sequence: CASSSLNRGLWDTQYF. As DNA, the CDR3 is TGTGCCAGCAGTTCGCTTAACAGGGGGCTATGGGATACGCAGTATTTT.

The rearrangement links TRBV19 to TRBJ2-5; TRBD1 matches 10 bases. V lost 7 bases, J lost 5 bases, and 10 bases stayed unmatched. Germline CDR1 is LNHDA and CDR2 is SQIVND (reference sequence). The CDR3 loop spans 15 amino acids. The CDR3 here is CASTPGTGVRETQYF. The CDR3, as DNA: TGTGCCAGTACCCCCGGGACAGGGGTAAGGGAGACCCAGTACTTC.

The chain joins TRBV7-6 to TRBJ2-7; D may be TRBD1 (5 bases). The length of the CDR3 is 11 residues. CDR1 and CDR2 from the germline V gene are SGHVS and FNYEAQ. Trimming cost V 5 bases and J 5 bases, with 7 bases left between them. CDR3 region: CASSQGHEQYF. CDR3 sequence (DNA): TGTGCCAGCAGCCAGGGCCACGAGCAGTACTTC.

The J gene is TRBJ2-3, the V gene TRBV27, with D possibly TRBD2 on 5 matching bases. Trimming left V 3 bases short and J 1 base short, with 11 bases between. Germline-derived CDR1 and CDR2 are MNHEY and SMNVEV (reference sequence). The CDR3 is made up of 15 amino acids. The CDR3 nucleotides are TGTGCCAGCAGTTTCCGAGGGAAAGGCACAGATACGCAGTATTTT. It specifies CASSFRGKGTDTQYF.

The CDR3 sequence is CASSVATSGGDEQFF. CDR3 nucleotides: TGTGCCAGCAGCGTAGCAACTAGCGGGGGGGATGAGCAGTTCTTC. The J gene is TRBJ2-1, the V gene TRBV9, with TRBD2 matching over 13 bases. V lost 0 bases to trimming and J lost 8 bases; unmatched junction nucleotides: 2. Germline values: CDR1 SGDLS, CDR2 YYNGEE. The CDR3 is made up of 15 amino acids.

The chain uses TRBV9 and TRBJ2-1; D ambiguous. This CDR3 has 14 residues. V shed 2 bases and J shed 8 bases, with 14 bases lying between them. CDR1 is SGDLS, CDR2 YYNGEE, per germline. For the CDR3, the DNA is TGTGCCAGCAGCGTTTTCCAGGTTGGTTATGAGCAGTTCTTC. Its protein is CASSVFQVGYEQFF.

The table lists this clone with a few counts. The chain recombines TRBV5-4 with TRBJ1-1; D gene ambiguous. Germline values: CDR1 SGHNT, CDR2 YYREEE (reference sequence). This CDR3 region has 14 residues. V was cut by 3 bases and J by 0 bases, with 9 bases left in between. CDR3 protein: CASSSELLNTEAFF. In nucleotides, the CDR3 is TGTGCCAGCAGCTCTGAACTATTGAACACTGAAGCTTTCTTT.

The rearrangement links TRBV27 to TRBJ2-7; TRBD1 matches at 7 bases. The CDR3 sequence is 14 residues long. V was clipped by 1 base and J by 2 bases; unmatched bases: 2. Germline values: CDR1 MNHEY, CDR2 SMNVEV (reference sequence). The CDR3 region has the DNA TGTGCCAGCAGTTTATACAGGGGTCCCTACGAGCAGTACTTC. Its protein is CASSLYRGPYEQYF.

The genes are TRBV6-5 and TRBJ2-7; 8 nucleotides match TRBD1. Germline V lookup: CDR1 MNHEY, CDR2 SVGAGI. The CDR3 runs 14 residues. The junction had 8 bases not matched to a gene; V was cut back by 6 bases and J by 4 bases. CDR3 residues: CASRPDRVEYEQYF. In nucleotides, the CDR3 is TGTGCCAGCAGACCGGACAGGGTTGAATACGAGCAGTACTTC.

The chain is built from TRBV6-5 and TRBJ1-4; the D gene is possibly TRBD1 (6 bases). This CDR3 region has 14 residues. Trimming left V 6 bases short and J 2 bases short, with 10 bases between. Germline V gene data show CDR1 as MNHEY and CDR2 as SVGAGI. CDR3 sequence (DNA): TGTGCCAGCAGGCCGACAGGCACTAATGAAAAACTGTTTTTT. Translating it yields CASRPTGTNEKLFF.

The CDR3 nucleotides are TGTGCCAGCAGTCGCGAGGGACTAGCGGGAGAGCAGTACTTC. As protein: CASSREGLAGEQYF. The J gene is TRBJ2-7, the V gene TRBV28, with TRBD2 identical over 13 bases. Trimming cost V 5 bases and J 7 bases; bases outside gene matches: 5. CDR3 length equals 14 residues. CDR1 is MDHEN and CDR2 is SYDVKM in the germline V gene.

V usage is TRBV4-3 and J usage is TRBJ2-7, with 7 positions matching TRBD1. The CDR3 has 14 amino acids. The germline CDR1 and CDR2 sequences are LGHNA and YSLEER. J gave up 2 bases and V 4 bases, and 5 bases lay outside the gene matches. As DNA, the CDR3 is TGCGCCAGCAGCCCTACGACAGGGACCTACGAGCAGTACTTC. It codes for CASSPTTGTYEQYF.

V gene TRBV4-1 combines with J gene TRBJ1-6, with 11 bases fitting TRBD1. CDR1 and CDR2 from the germline V gene are MGHRA and YSYEKL. The ends lost 4 bases at V and 8 bases at J; junction bases unmatched: 4. CDR3 size: 15 residues. In DNA form, the CDR3 reads TGCGCCAGCAGCCCGGGACAGGGGGGCTATTCACCCCTCCACTTT. Translated, it gives CASSPGQGGYSPLHF.